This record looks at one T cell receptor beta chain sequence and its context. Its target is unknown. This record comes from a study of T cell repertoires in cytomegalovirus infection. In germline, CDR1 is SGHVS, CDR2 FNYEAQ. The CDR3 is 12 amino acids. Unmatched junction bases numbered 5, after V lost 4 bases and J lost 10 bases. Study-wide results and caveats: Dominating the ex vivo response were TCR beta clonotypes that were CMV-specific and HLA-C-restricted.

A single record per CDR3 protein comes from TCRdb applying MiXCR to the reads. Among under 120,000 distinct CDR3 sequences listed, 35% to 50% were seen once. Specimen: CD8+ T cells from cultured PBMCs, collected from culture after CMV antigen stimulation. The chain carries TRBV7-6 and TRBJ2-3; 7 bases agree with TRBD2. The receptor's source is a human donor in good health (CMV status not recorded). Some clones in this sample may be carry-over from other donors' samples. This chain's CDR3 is CASSSLAESQYF. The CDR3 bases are TGTGCCAGCAGCTCCCTAGCGGAGTCGCAGTATTTT. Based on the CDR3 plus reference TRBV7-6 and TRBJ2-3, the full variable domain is GAGVSQSPRYKVTKRGQDVALRCDPISGHVSLYWYRQALGQGPEFLTYFNYEAQQDKSGLPNDRFSAERPEGSISTLTIQRTEQRDSAMYRCASSSLAESQYFGPGTRLTVL.